This TCR beta chain was documented in a study of blood T cell repertoires in COVID-19. Study at large: Spain, Italy and the United States supplied samples that represented acute and convalescent COVID-19. T cells, B-cell-depleted T cells, or PBMCs supplied cDNA or gDNA.

Measured with immunoSEQ multiplex PCR; TCRdb has only the in-frame clones, and not every one. The sample has roughly 220,000 clones, about 80% seen once. The CDR3 is 13 amino acids. Germline lookup yields CDR1 SGHTA and CDR2 FQGTGA. Trimming removed 5 bases from V and 0 bases from J, with 5 bases in between. Cohorts were determined from participant-reported clinical history. Sequencing was done on a sample of PBMCs or T cells enriched from blood (not recorded which). The chain has TRBV7-3 and TRBJ1-3; D ambiguous. The clonotype comes from a man between 40 and 49 years old who had recovered from COVID-19. In DNA, the CDR3 is TGTGCCAGCAGCGAAGCCTCTGGAAACACCATATATTTT. Amino acid sequence: CASSEASGNTIYF.